This T cell receptor beta chain was recovered during a study of PD-L1 blockade in urothelial cancer. For the study at large: Enrolled patients had been treated previously with 0 to 3 chemotherapy regimens.

Trimming took 7 bases from V and 4 from J, leaving 19 bases between them. The V gene's germline CDR1 is MNHEY and CDR2 SVGAGI. The CDR3 extends over 15 amino acids. Time point indicated: pretreatment peripheral blood. TCRdb keeps only in-frame clones here, not all; method: immunoSEQ multiplex PCR. The repertoire holds approximately 50,000 clones, 84% seen once, with roughly 3.3% in the top ten. The receptor's source is a man in his 70s with urothelial cancer. The starting material was PBMCs, obtained around atezolizumab (anti-PD-L1) treatment. This chain uses TRBV6-5 with TRBJ1-1; perhaps TRBD1 as D (6 bases). The CDR3 sequence is CASTPPGGRGTEAFF. In DNA form, the CDR3 reads TGTGCCAGCACCCCACCGGGGGGGCGCGGCACTGAAGCTTTCTTT.